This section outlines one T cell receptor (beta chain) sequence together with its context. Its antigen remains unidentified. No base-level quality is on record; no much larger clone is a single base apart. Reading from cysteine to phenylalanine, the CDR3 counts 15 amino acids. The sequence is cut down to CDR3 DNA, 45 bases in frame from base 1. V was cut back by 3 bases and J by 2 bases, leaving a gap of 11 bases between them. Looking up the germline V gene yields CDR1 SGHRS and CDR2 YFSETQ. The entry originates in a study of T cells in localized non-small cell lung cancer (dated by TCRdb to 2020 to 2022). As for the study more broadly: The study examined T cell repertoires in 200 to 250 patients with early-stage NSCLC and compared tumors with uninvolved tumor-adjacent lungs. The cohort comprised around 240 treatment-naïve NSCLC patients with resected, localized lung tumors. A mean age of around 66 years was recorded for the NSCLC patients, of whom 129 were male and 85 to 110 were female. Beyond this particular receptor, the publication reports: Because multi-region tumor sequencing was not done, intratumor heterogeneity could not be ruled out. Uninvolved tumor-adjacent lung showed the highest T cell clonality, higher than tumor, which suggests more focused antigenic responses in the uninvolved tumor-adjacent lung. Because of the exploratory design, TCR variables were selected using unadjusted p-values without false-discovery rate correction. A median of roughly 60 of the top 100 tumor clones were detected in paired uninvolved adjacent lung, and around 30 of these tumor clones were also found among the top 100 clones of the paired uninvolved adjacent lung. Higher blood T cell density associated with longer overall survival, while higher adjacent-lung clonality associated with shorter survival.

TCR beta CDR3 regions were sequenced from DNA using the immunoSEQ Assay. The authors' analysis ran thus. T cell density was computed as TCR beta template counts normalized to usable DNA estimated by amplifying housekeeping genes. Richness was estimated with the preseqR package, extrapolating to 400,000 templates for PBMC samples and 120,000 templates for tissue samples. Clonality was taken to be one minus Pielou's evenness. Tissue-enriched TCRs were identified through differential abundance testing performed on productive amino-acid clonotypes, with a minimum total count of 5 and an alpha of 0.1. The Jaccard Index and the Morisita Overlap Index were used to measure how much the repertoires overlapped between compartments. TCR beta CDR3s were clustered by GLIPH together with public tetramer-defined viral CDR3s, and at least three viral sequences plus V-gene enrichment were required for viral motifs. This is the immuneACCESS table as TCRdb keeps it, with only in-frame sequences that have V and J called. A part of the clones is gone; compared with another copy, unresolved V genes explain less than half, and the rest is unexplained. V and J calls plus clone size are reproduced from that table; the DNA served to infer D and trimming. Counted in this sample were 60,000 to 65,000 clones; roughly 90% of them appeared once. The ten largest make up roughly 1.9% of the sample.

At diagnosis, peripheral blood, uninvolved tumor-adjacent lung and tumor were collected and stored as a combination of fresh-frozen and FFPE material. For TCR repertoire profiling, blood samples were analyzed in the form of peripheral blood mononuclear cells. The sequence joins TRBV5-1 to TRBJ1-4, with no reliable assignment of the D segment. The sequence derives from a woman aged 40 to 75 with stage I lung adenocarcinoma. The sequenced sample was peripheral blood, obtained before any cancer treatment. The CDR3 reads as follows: CASSSQTGTNEKLFF. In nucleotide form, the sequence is TGCGCCAGCAGCTCCCAGACCGGCACTAATGAAAAACTGTTTTTT. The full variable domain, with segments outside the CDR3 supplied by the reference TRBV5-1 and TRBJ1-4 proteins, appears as KAGVTQTPRYLIKTRGQQVTLSCSPISGHRSVSWYQQTPGQGLQFLFEYFSETQRNKGNFPGRFSGRQFSNSRSEMNVSTLELGDSALYLCASSSQTGTNEKLFFGSGTQLSVL.